A selection of T cell receptor beta chains follows, all from one sample in a study of blood T cells in healthy people across ages. A single record per CDR3 protein comes from TCRdb applying MiXCR to the 5' RACE reads. The sample holds about 830,000 distinct CDR3 sequences, 55% to 65% seen once. The sequencing sample was made of blood. The receptor source for this set is a man between 25 and 39 years old in good health. Both conserved end residues are part of each CDR3. D genes are given only for firm matches. Rows give clone size only sometimes, using once, few, many, or a class for an expanded clone.

len	v_gene	j_gene	abundance	d_gene	CDR3nt	CDR3aa
20	TRBV6-1	TRBJ2-1	NA	TRBD2	TGTGCCAGCAGCCAAACTCCGGGATTAGCGGGGGGGCCGTCTTATCCTGAGCAGTTCTTC	CASSQTPGLAGGPSYPEQFF
17	TRBV13	TRBJ1-1	NA	NA	TGTGCCAGCAGCTCCGAGCGGGGGGGGCGTATGAACACTGAAGCTTTCTTT	CASSSERGGRMNTEAFF
14	TRBV28	TRBJ1-6	once	NA	TGTGCCAGCAGCGGGACACTCCCAGATTCACCCCTCCACTTT	CASSGTLPDSPLHF
13	TRBV3-1	TRBJ1-4	NA	NA	TGTGCCAGCAGCCAAGAAACGCCAACAAAACTGTTTTTT	CASSQETPTKLFF
15	TRBV18	TRBJ2-7	NA	NA	TGTGCCAGCTCACCACCGACCAGAAACGTCTACGAGCAGTACTTC	CASSPPTRNVYEQYF
14	TRBV6-1	TRBJ1-2	few	NA	TGTGCCAGCAGTGAAGGGGCAGCTATCTATGGCTACACCTTC	CASSEGAAIYGYTF
13	TRBV6-2/TRBV6-3	TRBJ1-2	NA	NA	TGTGCCAGCAGTATCTCCAGGGACTATGGCTACACCTTC	CASSISRDYGYTF
15	TRBV18	TRBJ2-2	NA	NA	TGTGCCAGCTCACCCAGCGCGTCGGAAAGCGGGGAGCTGTTTTTT	CASSPSASESGELFF
15	TRBV12-3/TRBV12-4	TRBJ1-5	NA	NA	TGTGCCAGCAGTTTACACCTTTATAGCAATCAGCCCCAGCATTTT	CASSLHLYSNQPQHF
18	TRBV20-1	TRBJ2-3	NA	TRBD2	TGCAGTGCTAGATTTCCGGGACTACCAGAAACTAGCACAGATACGCAGTATTTT	CSARFPGLPETSTDTQYF
14	TRBV30	TRBJ2-1	NA	NA	TGTGCCTGGTTCGTAGGGGCCCCCTACAATGAGCAGTTCTTC	CAWFVGAPYNEQFF
13	TRBV5-4	TRBJ2-4	NA	NA	TGTGCCCTGGGGGGGGGCCAGAAAAACATTCAGTACTTC	CALGGGQKNIQYF
16	TRBV9	TRBJ2-7	NA	TRBD1	TGTGCCAGCAGCCCCGGGTCGTACGGACAGGGTTACGAGCAGTACTTC	CASSPGSYGQGYEQYF
15	TRBV13	TRBJ2-1	few	TRBD1	TGTGCCAGCAGCCCTGCCGGGACAGTCTACAATGAGCAGTTCTTC	CASSPAGTVYNEQFF
14	TRBV4-3	TRBJ1-1	NA	NA	TGCGCCAGCAGCTCTGGGACCGTGAACACTGAAGCTTTCTTT	CASSSGTVNTEAFF
14	TRBV28	TRBJ2-1	NA	TRBD1	TGTGCCAGCAGTTCCGGGACAGGGGTTGTTGAGCAGTTCTTC	CASSSGTGVVEQFF
13	TRBV9	TRBJ1-4	NA	TRBD1	TGTGCCAGCAGCGAAGGACAGGGTGTAAAACTGTTTTTT	CASSEGQGVKLFF
11	TRBV6-6	TRBJ1-1	NA	NA	TGTGCCAGCAGTAGGGGAGGGGGTACTTTCTTT	CASSRGGGTFF
18	TRBV4-3	TRBJ2-7	NA	NA	TGCGCCAGCAGCCAAGATCTAATAAGGGGGGACCTTAACTACGAGCAGTACTTC	CASSQDLIRGDLNYEQYF
12	TRBV7-6	TRBJ1-6	few	NA	TGTGCCAGCAGCTTATTAGAGGCACCCCTCCACTTT	CASSLLEAPLHF
13	TRBV7-9	TRBJ2-3	NA	TRBD2	TGTGCCAGCGGCGGGGGGGCCGCAGATACGCAGTATTTT	CASGGGAADTQYF
13	TRBV12-3/TRBV12-4	TRBJ1-5	NA	TRBD1	TGTGCCAGCAAGACAGGGGGTTATCAGCCCCAGCATTTT	CASKTGGYQPQHF
15	TRBV5-1	TRBJ2-1	NA	NA	TGCGCCAGCAGCCCTAGCGGGGGACAGGGGAATGAGCAGTTCTTC	CASSPSGGQGNEQFF
13	TRBV10-3	TRBJ2-4	NA	TRBD2	TGTGCCATCAGTGCCCTCGATGGGAGGGAGCAGTACTTC	CAISALDGREQYF
13	TRBV4-3	TRBJ2-7	NA	NA	TGCGCCAGCAGCCCCGCGGCCAGCTACGAGCAGTACTTC	CASSPAASYEQYF
14	TRBV11-1	TRBJ2-5	NA	NA	TGTGCCAGCAGCTTATTGTCGAACCAAGAGGCCCAGTACTTC	CASSLLSNQEAQYF
14	TRBV29-1	TRBJ2-7	few	NA	TGCAGCGTTGTTGGCGGGGGCCAATCCTACGAGCAGTACTTC	CSVVGGGQSYEQYF
14	TRBV20-1	TRBJ2-7	NA	NA	TGCAGTGCTGAAGAGCCGGGACACGCTTACGAGCAGTACTTC	CSAEEPGHAYEQYF
17	TRBV4-2	TRBJ2-5	NA	NA	TGTGCCAGCAGCCAAGATCTCCCCACCGCCTACCAAGAGACCCAGTACTTC	CASSQDLPTAYQETQYF
16	TRBV7-3	TRBJ2-5	few	TRBD2	TGTGCCAGCAGCCAAAATGGAGGGACTAGCCGAGAGACCCAGTACTTC	CASSQNGGTSRETQYF
13	TRBV7-3	TRBJ2-7	NA	NA	TGTGCCAGCAGCTGGAACCGGGGCTACGAGCAGTACTTC	CASSWNRGYEQYF
17	TRBV20-1	TRBJ1-5	NA	TRBD1	TGCAGTGTAACAACCAACAGGGGCCTCCCTTGGAATCAGCCCCAGCATTTT	CSVTTNRGLPWNQPQHF
15	TRBV12-3/TRBV12-4	TRBJ2-5	NA	TRBD1	TGTGCTAGCAGTTTAGGGGGGACAGGGGGAGAGACCCAGTACTTC	CASSLGGTGGETQYF
15	TRBV5-1	TRBJ1-5	NA	NA	TGCGCCAGCAGCTTGGATGGGATAGGCAATCAGCCCCAGCATTTT	CASSLDGIGNQPQHF
12	TRBV7-2	TRBJ2-5	NA	TRBD1	TGTGCCAGCAGCCGGACAGGGCAGACCCAGTACTTC	CASSRTGQTQYF
14	TRBV5-1	TRBJ2-5	once	NA	TGCGCCAGCAGCTTGGAGGGCAGTAGGGAGACCCAGTACTTC	CASSLEGSRETQYF
16	TRBV4-3	TRBJ2-1	NA	NA	TGCGCCAGCAGCCCACAACCCCCGCCAGTGGTCAATGAGCAGTTCTTC	CASSPQPPPVVNEQFF
13	TRBV2	TRBJ2-1	NA	NA	TGTGCCAGCAGTGAAAGGATGTACAATGAGCAGTTCTTC	CASSERMYNEQFF
16	TRBV3-1	TRBJ1-2	NA	NA	TGTGCCAGCAGCCATGAACCCGGACGCCCGGGCTATGGCTACACCTTC	CASSHEPGRPGYGYTF
16	TRBV6-6	TRBJ2-5	few	NA	TGTGCCAGCAGTACCTCTTACGGACTACCCCCGGAGACCCAGTACTTC	CASSTSYGLPPETQYF
15	TRBV5-1	TRBJ2-7	few	TRBD2	TGCGCCAGCAGCTTGTTACGGGGGGATTCCTACGAGCAGTACTTC	CASSLLRGDSYEQYF
16	TRBV6-2/TRBV6-3	TRBJ2-1	once	TRBD2	TGTGCCAGCAGGAGGGCGAGCGGGGGCATGTACAATGAGCAGTTCTTC	CASRRASGGMYNEQFF
14	TRBV19	TRBJ1-1	NA	TRBD1	TGTGCCAGTGAGGAGGGGGCGATGAACACTGAAGCTTTCTTT	CASEEGAMNTEAFF
15	TRBV12-3/TRBV12-4	TRBJ1-3	once	TRBD1	TGTGCCAGCAGTCGGGACAGACACTCTGGAAACACCATATATTTT	CASSRDRHSGNTIYF
16	TRBV12-3/TRBV12-4	TRBJ2-1	NA	TRBD2	TGTGCCAGCAGTCCACCCCCAGCGGGAGACTACAATGAGCAGTTCTTC	CASSPPPAGDYNEQFF
15	TRBV10-3	TRBJ1-2	NA	NA	TGTGCCATCAGTGGAAAGGCGGGAGCGACCTATGGCTACACCTTC	CAISGKAGATYGYTF
15	TRBV7-2	TRBJ1-2	NA	NA	TGTGCCAGCAGCTTAGAGTTCGCGACAGTCTATGGCTACACCTTC	CASSLEFATVYGYTF
13	TRBV12-3/TRBV12-4	TRBJ2-5	few	NA	TGTGCCAGCAGTACGTGGGCCCAAGAGACCCAGTACTTC	CASSTWAQETQYF
13	TRBV10-3	TRBJ2-5	few	NA	TGTGCCATTGCTCGGCGGGTCGAAGAGACCCAGTACTTC	CAIARRVEETQYF
19	TRBV4-3	TRBJ2-3	NA	TRBD2	TGCGCCAGCAGCCAAGATGCGGGGCCGGCGGGGGGAAGCACAGATACGCAGTATTTT	CASSQDAGPAGGSTDTQYF
15	TRBV6-1	TRBJ1-1	few	NA	TGTGCCAGCGTGAGGGGACAAACAGGAGGCACTGAAGCTTTCTTT	CASVRGQTGGTEAFF